This record looks at one TCR beta chain sequence and its context. Method: immunoSEQ multiplex PCR; TCRdb's copy keeps in-frame clones and lacks some. Seen here are about 150,000 clones, roughly 84% observed once, and the top ten hold roughly 5.7%. The sample is drawn from a study of blood T cell repertoires in COVID-19. The CDR3 extends over 16 amino acids. After removal of 2 bases from V and 8 bases from J, the junction contained 14 bases not matched to a gene. This clonotype was obtained from a woman in her 50s who had been exposed to COVID-19. Sequencing was done on a sample of PBMCs or T cells enriched from blood (not recorded which). This chain joins TRBV23-1 and TRBJ1-2; 7 bases agree with TRBD1. TRBV23-1 is an ORF; its function is uncertain. The CDR3 DNA is TGCGCCAGCAGTCAAGCAAAAAAACAGGGGTTCGACGGCTACACCTTC. Residues: CASSQAKKQGFDGYTF.